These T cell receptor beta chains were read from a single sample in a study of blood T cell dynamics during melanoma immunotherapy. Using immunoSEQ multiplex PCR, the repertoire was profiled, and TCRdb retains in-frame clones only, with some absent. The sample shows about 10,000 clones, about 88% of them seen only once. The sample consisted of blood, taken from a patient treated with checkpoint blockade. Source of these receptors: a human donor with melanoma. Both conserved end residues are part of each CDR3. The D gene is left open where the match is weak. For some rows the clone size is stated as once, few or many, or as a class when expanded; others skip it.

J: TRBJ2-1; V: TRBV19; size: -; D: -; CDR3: CASSRRQDYNEQFF; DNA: TGTGCCAGTAGTCGTCGGCAAGATTACAATGAGCAGTTCTTC
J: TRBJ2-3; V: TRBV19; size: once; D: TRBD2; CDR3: CASTSAGVKTDTQYF; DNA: TGTGCCAGTACCTCAGCGGGGGTTAAAACAGATACGCAGTATTTT
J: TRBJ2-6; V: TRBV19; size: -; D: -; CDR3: CASRISGANVLTF; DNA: TGTGCCAGCCGGATCTCTGGGGCCAACGTCCTGACTTTC
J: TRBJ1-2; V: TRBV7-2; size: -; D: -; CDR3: CASSLAGTNIPGYTF; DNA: TGTGCCAGCAGCTTAGCGGGTACAAACATTCCTGGCTACACCTTC
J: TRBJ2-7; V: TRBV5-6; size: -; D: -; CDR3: CASSLKERYYEQYF; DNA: TGTGCCAGCAGCTTGAAAGAGCGGTACTACGAGCAGTACTTC
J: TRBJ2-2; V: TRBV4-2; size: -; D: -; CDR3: CASSQGTRVRRGETGELFF; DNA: TGTGCCAGCAGCCAAGGGACACGGGTCCGCCGAGGGGAAACCGGGGAGCTGTTTTTT
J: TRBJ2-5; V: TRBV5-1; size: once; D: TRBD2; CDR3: CASMMGLAGGAETQYF; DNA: TGCGCCAGCATGATGGGGCTAGCGGGGGGAGCGGAGACCCAGTACTTC
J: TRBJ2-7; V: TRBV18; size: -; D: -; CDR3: CASSPGTLSSYEQYF; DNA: TGTGCCAGCTCACCAGGGACACTGAGCTCCTACGAGCAGTACTTC
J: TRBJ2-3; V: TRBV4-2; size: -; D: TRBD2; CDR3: CASSQDPSGGVTDTQYF; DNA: TGTGCCAGCAGCCAAGACCCTAGCGGGGGGGTTACAGATACGCAGTATTTT
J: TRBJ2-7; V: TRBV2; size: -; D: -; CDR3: CASSGPSGYEQYF; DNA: TGTGCCAGCAGTGGGCCCAGCGGTTACGAGCAGTACTTC
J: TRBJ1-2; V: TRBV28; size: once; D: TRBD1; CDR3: CASSSAGTGPLDYTF; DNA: TGTGCCAGCAGTTCCGCCGGGACAGGCCCTTTGGACTACACCTTC